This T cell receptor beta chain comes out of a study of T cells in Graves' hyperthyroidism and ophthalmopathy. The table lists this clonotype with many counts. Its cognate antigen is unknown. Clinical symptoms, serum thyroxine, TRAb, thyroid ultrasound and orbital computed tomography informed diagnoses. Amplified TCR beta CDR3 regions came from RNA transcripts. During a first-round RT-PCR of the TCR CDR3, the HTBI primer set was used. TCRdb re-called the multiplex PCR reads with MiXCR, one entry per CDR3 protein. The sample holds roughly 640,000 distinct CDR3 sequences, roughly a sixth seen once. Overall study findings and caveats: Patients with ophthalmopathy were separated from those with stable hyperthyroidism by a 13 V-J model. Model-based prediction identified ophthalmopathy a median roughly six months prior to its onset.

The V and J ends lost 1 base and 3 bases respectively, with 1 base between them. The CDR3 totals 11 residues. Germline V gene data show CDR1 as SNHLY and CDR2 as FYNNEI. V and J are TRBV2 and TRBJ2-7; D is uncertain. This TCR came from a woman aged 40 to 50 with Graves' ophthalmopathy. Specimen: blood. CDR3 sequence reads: CASSEDYEQYF. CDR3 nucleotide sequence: TGTGCCAGCAGTGAAGACTACGAGCAGTACTTC.